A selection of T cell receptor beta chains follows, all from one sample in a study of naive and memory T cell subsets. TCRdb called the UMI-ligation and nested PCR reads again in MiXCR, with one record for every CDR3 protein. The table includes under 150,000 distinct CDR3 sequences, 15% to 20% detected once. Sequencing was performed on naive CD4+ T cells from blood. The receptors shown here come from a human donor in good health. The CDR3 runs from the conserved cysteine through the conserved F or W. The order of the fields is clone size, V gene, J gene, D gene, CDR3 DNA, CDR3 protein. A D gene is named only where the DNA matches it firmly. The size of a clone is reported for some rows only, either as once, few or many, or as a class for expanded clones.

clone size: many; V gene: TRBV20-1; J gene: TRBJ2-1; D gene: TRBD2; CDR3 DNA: TGCAGTGCTGGTGGGGTAGCGGGCTCCTACAATGAGCAGTTCTTC; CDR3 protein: CSAGGVAGSYNEQFF
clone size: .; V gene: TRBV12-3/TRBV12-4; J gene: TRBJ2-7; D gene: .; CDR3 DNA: TGTGCCAGCAGAAAGGCCGGGAGTTCCGGCTACGAGCAGTACTTC; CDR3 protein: CASRKAGSSGYEQYF
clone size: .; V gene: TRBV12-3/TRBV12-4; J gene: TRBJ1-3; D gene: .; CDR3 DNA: TGTGCCAGCAGGACCCAAGGCTCTGGAAACACCATATATTTT; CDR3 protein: CASRTQGSGNTIYF
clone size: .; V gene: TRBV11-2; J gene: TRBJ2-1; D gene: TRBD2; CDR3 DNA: TGTGCCAGCAGCAGCGGGAGTTCTCCCTACAATGAGCAGTTCTTC; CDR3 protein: CASSSGSSPYNEQFF
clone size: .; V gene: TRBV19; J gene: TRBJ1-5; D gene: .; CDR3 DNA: TGTGCCAGTAGTTCCCAGGGTATAGGCCAGCCCCAGCATTTT; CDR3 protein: CASSSQGIGQPQHF
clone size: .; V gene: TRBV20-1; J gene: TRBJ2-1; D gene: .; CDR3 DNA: TGCAGTGCTAGGGCCAGTTTTGGCTACAATGAGCAGTTCTTC; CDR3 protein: CSARASFGYNEQFF
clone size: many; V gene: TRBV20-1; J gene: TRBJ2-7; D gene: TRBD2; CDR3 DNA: TGCAGTGCTAGAGTGGCTAGCGGGAACGAGCAGTACTTC; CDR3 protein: CSARVASGNEQYF
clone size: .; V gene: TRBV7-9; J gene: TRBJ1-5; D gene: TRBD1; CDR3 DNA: TGTGCCAGCAGCTTAACTACAGGGGGAGGTAGCAATCAGCCCCAGCATTTT; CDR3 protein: CASSLTTGGGSNQPQHF
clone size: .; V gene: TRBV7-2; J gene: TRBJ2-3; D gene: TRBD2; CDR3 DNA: TGTGCCAGCAGCCTCTTAGGGGGGGCGGGAGGAGATACGCAGTATTTT; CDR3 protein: CASSLLGGAGGDTQYF
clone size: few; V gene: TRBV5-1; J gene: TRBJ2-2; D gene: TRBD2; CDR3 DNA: TGCGCCAGCAGCTTGGCCGCGACTAGCGGTTTACCCGGGGAGCTGTTTTTT; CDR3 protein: CASSLAATSGLPGELFF
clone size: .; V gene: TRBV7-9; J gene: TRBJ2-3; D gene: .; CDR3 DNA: TGTGCCAGCAGCCGGGGAAATAGATATGATACGCAGTATTTT; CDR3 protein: CASSRGNRYDTQYF
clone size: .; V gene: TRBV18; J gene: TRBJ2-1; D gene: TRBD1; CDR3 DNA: TGTGCCAGCTCACCTAGGACAGGGGGTTTTTCAGATGAGCAGTTCTTC; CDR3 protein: CASSPRTGGFSDEQFF
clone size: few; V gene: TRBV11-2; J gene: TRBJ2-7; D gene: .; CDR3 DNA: TGTGCCAGCAAAACCGGGACATACTACGAGCAGTACTTC; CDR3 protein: CASKTGTYYEQYF
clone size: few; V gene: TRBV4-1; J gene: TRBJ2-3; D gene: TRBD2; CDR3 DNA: TGCGCCAGCACCTCGACTAGCGGGATGGTGAATACGCAGTATTTT; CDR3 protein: CASTSTSGMVNTQYF
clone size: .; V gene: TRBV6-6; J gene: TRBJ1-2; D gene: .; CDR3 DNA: TGTGCCAGCACCCTGAGTTTAAACTATGGCTACACCTTC; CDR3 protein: CASTLSLNYGYTF
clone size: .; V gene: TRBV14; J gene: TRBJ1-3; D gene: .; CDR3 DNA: TGTGCCAGCAGCCAAGGGGCCTCAGGAAACACCATATATTTT; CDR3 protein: CASSQGASGNTIYF
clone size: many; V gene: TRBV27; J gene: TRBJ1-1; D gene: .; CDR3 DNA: TGTGCCAGCAGTTTTAGGGGCCAGAACACTGAAGCTTTCTTT; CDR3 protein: CASSFRGQNTEAFF
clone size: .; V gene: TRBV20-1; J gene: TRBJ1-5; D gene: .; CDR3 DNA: TGCAGTGCTAAATCTCAGAGCAATCAGCCCCAGCATTTT; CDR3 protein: CSAKSQSNQPQHF
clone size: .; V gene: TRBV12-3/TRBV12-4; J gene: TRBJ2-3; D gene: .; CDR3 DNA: TGTGCCAGCAGTTTAGGACTCAGACCTTATACGCAGTATTTT; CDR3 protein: CASSLGLRPYTQYF
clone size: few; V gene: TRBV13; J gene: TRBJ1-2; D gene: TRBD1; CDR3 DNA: TGTGCCAGCAGCTTATCAGGGGGTAGCGGCTACACCTTC; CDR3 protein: CASSLSGGSGYTF
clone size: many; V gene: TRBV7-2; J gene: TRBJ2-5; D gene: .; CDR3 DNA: TGTGCCAGCAGCGCACCAGGTGGGACCCAGTACTTC; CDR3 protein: CASSAPGGTQYF
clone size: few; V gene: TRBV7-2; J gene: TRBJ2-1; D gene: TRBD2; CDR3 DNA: TGTGCCAGCAGCCCGCCGGGACTAGCTCTCAATGAGCAGTTCTTC; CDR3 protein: CASSPPGLALNEQFF
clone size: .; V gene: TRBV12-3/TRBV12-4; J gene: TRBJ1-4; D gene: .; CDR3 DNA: TGTGCCAGCAGTTTAACGGGGGGGGCAACTAATGAAAAACTGTTTTTT; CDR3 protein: CASSLTGGATNEKLFF
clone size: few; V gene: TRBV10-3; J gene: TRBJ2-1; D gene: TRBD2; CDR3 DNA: TGTGCCATCAGTGAGAGAGCCGGGACTAGCGGGAGCAATGAGCAGTTCTTC; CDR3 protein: CAISERAGTSGSNEQFF
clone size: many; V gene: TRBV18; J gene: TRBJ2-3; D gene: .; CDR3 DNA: TGTGCCAGCTCACCACCAGTGGATACGCAGTATTTT; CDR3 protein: CASSPPVDTQYF
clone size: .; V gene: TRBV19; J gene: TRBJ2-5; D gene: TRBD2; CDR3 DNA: TGTGCCAGTAGTGGGACTAGCGGCCAGACCCAGTACTTC; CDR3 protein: CASSGTSGQTQYF
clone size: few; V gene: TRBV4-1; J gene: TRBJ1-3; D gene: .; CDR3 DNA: TGCGCCAGCAGCACTAACGGACAGCCGATAAACACCATATATTTT; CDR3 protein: CASSTNGQPINTIYF
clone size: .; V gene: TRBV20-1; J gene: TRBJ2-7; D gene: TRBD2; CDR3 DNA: TGCAGTGCTAGTTGGCTAGCGGGAGCCACCGGCGAGCAGTACTTC; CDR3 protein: CSASWLAGATGEQYF
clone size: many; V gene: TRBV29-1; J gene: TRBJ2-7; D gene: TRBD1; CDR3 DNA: TGCAGCGTTGTGTTCACGGGACAGGGCTTTTACGAGCAGTACTTC; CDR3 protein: CSVVFTGQGFYEQYF
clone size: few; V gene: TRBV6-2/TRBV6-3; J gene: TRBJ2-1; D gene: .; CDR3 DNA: TGTGCCAGCAATCGGGGGCTGGACGAGCAGTTCTTC; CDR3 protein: CASNRGLDEQFF
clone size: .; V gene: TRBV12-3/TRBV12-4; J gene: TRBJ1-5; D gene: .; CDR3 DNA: TGTGCCAGCAGCGGGACTCCTGGATCATTAGCCCAGCATTTT; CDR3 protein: CASSGTPGSLAQHF
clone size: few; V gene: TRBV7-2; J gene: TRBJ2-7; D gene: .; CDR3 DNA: TGTGCCAGCAGCAGCACAGGGCACTACGAGCAGTACTTC; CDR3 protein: CASSSTGHYEQYF
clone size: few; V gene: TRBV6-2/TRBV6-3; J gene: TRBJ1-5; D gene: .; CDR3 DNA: TGTGCCAGCAGTTACCCAGAGGTTAGCAATCAGCCCCAGCATTTT; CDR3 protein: CASSYPEVSNQPQHF
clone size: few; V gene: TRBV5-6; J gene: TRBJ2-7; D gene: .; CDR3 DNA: TGTGCCAGCAGCTTGGAGGTCTCCTACGAGCAGTACTTC; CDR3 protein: CASSLEVSYEQYF